This entry lists 22 T cell receptor beta chains sequenced from one sample in a study of a mutant IDH1 vaccine in newly diagnosed glioma. Assay used: immunoSEQ multiplex PCR; TCRdb lists only in-frame clones, some missing. The sample lists about 36,000 clones; 75% to 85% were seen once. As to time point: week 5, during vaccination. The content of each vaccine dose was 300 ug of mutant IDH1 20-mer peptide, and topical imiquimod accompanied it. No antigen has been identified for these receptors. Sequencing used PBMCs, obtained from a glioma patient whose treatment included an IDH1 peptide vaccine. These TCRs come from a man aged 50 to 60 with glioma.

The chain is built from TRBV7-9 and TRBJ2-2; D may be TRBD2 (6 bases). The CDR3 consists of 16 residues. From germline, CDR1 is SEHNR and CDR2 FQNEAQ (reference sequence). Trimming left V 7 bases short and J 3 bases short, with 18 bases between. This CDR3 reads CASNPRDGEDTGELFF. CDR3 nucleotide sequence: TGTGCCAGCAACCCTAGGGACGGGGAGGACACCGGGGAGCTGTTTTTT.

This clone was recorded once. The chain is built from TRBV11-1 and TRBJ2-1; no clear D gene. The germline CDR1 and CDR2 sequences are SGHAT and FQDESV (reference sequence). V was pared by 3 bases and J by 2 bases, with 11 bases between. The CDR3 covers 15 residues. The CDR3 loop reads CASSFQAETYNEQFF. The CDR3 DNA reads as TGTGCCAGCAGCTTCCAGGCAGAAACCTACAATGAGCAGTTCTTC.

The chain is built from TRBV2 and TRBJ2-3, with D uncertain. Trimming took off 6 bases at V and 2 bases at J, with 9 bases between the two ends. Germline V gene data show CDR1 as SNHLY and CDR2 as FYNNEI. The CDR3 runs 13 residues. The CDR3 DNA is TGTGCCAGCAGAGACACATACACAGATACGCAGTATTTT. Protein: CASRDTYTDTQYF.

The CDR3 here is CASSLDQGSMETQYF. The CDR3 DNA sequence: TGTGCCAGCAGCTTAGATCAGGGTTCCATGGAGACCCAGTACTTC. This chain links TRBV11-2 with TRBJ2-5; possibly TRBD1 for D (5 bases). This CDR3 has 15 residues. Per the germline V gene, CDR1 is SGHAT and CDR2 is FQNNGV. The V end lost 0 bases, the J end lost 5 bases, and 13 bases lay between the germline ends.

V usage is TRBV5-1 and J usage is TRBJ2-5; no reliable D call. The J call is doubtful: the DNA matches TRBJ2-7 better. CDR1 and CDR2 (germline): SGHRS, YFSETQ. The CDR3 is 13 residues long. The CDR3 DNA is TGCGCCAGCAGCCCTTCAAACAACTACGAGCAGTACTTC. Its protein product is CASSPSNNYEQYF.

The CDR3 reads CASSPSGPGAGELFF. CDR3 nucleotide sequence: TGCGCCAGCAGCCCTTCAGGGCCCGGGGCCGGGGAGCTGTTTTTT. The rearrangement uses TRBV5-1 and TRBJ2-2, with D perhaps matching TRBD1 or TRBD2 (5 bases each). Trimming took 4 bases from V and 6 from J, leaving 16 bases between them. CDR1 SGHRS and CDR2 YFSETQ come from the germline V gene. CDR3 length equals 15 residues.

The rearrangement uses TRBV7-6 and TRBJ1-1, with D tentatively TRBD1 (5 bases). V shed 4 bases and J shed 5 bases, with 14 bases lying between them. Looked up from germline, CDR1 is SGHVS and CDR2 is FNYEAQ. This CDR3 spans 14 amino acids. CDR3 protein: CASSSGGGGTEAFF. The CDR3, as DNA: TGTGCCAGCAGCTCGGGGGGTGGGGGGACTGAAGCTTTCTTT. Based on the CDR3 plus reference TRBV7-6 and TRBJ1-1, the full variable domain is GAGVSQSPRYKVTKRGQDVALRCDPISGHVSLYWYRQALGQGPEFLTYFNYEAQQDKSGLPNDRFSAERPEGSISTLTIQRTEQRDSAMYRCASSSGGGGTEAFFGQGTRLTVV.

The chain recombines TRBV29-1 with TRBJ2-1; D is perhaps TRBD1 or TRBD2 (6 bases each). The CDR3 length is 13 residues. Trimming pared 5 bases from V and 3 bases from J, leaving 11 bases between. Germline V gene sequence: CDR1 SQVTM, CDR2 ANQGSEA. This CDR3 reads CSVKGGLYNEQFF. Written as DNA, the CDR3 is TGCAGCGTTAAGGGGGGCCTCTACAATGAGCAGTTCTTC.

V is TRBV7-8 and J is TRBJ1-1; D perhaps matches TRBD1 (5 bases). Trimming stripped 1 base from V and 6 bases from J, with 15 bases between. The CDR3 runs to 15 residues. Germline CDR1 SGHVS, CDR2 FQNEAQ. CDR3 DNA: TGTGCCAGCAGCTTAGATGCGGGGGGAGGTTCTGAAGCTTTCTTT. It translates to CASSLDAGGGSEAFF.

The rearrangement joins TRBV18 to TRBJ1-6; possible D gene TRBD1, 5 bases. CDR1 is KGHSH and CDR2 is LQKENI in the germline V gene. The CDR3 totals 16 residues. V dropped 3 bases and J dropped 3 bases, with 12 bases sitting between them. The CDR3: CASSPSGTIYNSPLHF. The DNA of the CDR3 is TGTGCCAGCTCACCTTCAGGGACCATCTATAATTCACCCCTCCACTTT.

The chain employs TRBV29-1 and TRBJ2-3; no reliable D call. This CDR3 comprises 12 residues. Trimming cost V 4 bases and J 0 bases, with 5 bases left between them. From germline, CDR1 is SQVTM and CDR2 ANQGSEA. As DNA, the CDR3 is TGCAGCGTTGGTGGGAGCACAGATACGCAGTATTTT. Its translation: CSVGGSTDTQYF.

This clone has only one observation. Distinct nucleotide sequences in the sample also encode this CDR3. V is TRBV7-2 and J is TRBJ2-7; tentative D call: TRBD1 (6 bases). The CDR3 consists of 14 residues. V lost 2 bases and J lost 4, with 12 bases in between. Germline V gives CDR1 SGHTA, CDR2 FQGNSA. CDR3 sequence: CASSLNRQGYEQYF. In nucleotides, the CDR3 is TGTGCCAGCAGCTTAAACCGCCAGGGGTACGAGCAGTACTTC.

CDR3 nucleotides: TGTGCCAGCAGGAAGGAGGGAACCAATGAGCAGTTCTTC. Amino acid sequence: CASRKEGTNEQFF. The genes are TRBV6-1 and TRBJ2-1; TRBD2 might be the D (6 bases). Germline CDR1 is MNHNS and CDR2 is SASEGT. CDR3 length equals 13 residues. V lost 6 bases and J lost 6, with 12 bases in between.

This clone appeared once. The chain uses TRBV23-1 and TRBJ1-4; 10 bases line up with TRBD1. TRBV23-1 is an ORF, and what it does is uncertain. Trimming cost V 0 bases and J 7 bases; bases outside gene matches: 2. The CDR3 totals 15 residues. DNA of the CDR3: TGCGCCAGCAGTCAATCAGACAGGGGGCTTGAAAAACTGTTTTTT. The encoded protein is CASSQSDRGLEKLFF.

This clone has only a few counts. The V and J genes are TRBV10-3 and TRBJ1-2; 8 positions agree with TRBD1. Germline CDR1 ENHRY, CDR2 SYGVKD. V lost 0 bases to trimming and J lost 7 bases; unmatched junction nucleotides: 4. The CDR3 contains 14 residues. CDR3 loop: CAISESAGGLGYTF. In DNA form, the CDR3 reads TGTGCCATCAGTGAGTCAGCAGGGGGCCTTGGCTACACCTTC.

The gene calls are TRBV7-2 and TRBJ2-7, with D possibly being TRBD1 (6 bases). Germline CDR1 SGHTA, CDR2 FQGNSA. This CDR3 comprises 14 residues. Trimming removed 2 bases from V and 2 bases from J, with 10 bases in between. The CDR3 reads CASSLSRGPYEQYF. For the CDR3, the DNA is TGTGCCAGCAGCTTAAGCAGGGGACCCTACGAGCAGTACTTC.

The chain carries TRBV5-1 and TRBJ2-5; D perhaps matches TRBD1 (6 bases). Trimming left V 1 base short and J 5 bases short, with 15 bases between. The CDR3 sequence is 15 residues long. Germline V lookup: CDR1 SGHRS, CDR2 YFSETQ. The CDR3 is CASSLQQGRTETQYF. The CDR3 nucleotides read TGCGCCAGCAGCTTGCAACAGGGCCGGACGGAGACCCAGTACTTC.

The chain uses TRBV4-1 and TRBJ1-6; D uncertain. Deletions cut 0 bases from V and 5 bases from J, with 8 bases between. The CDR3 length is 15 residues. CDR1 and CDR2 from the germline V gene are MGHRA and YSYEKL. CDR3 region: CASSQDPGNNSPLHF. The CDR3 DNA reads TGCGCCAGCAGCCAAGATCCGGGAAATAATTCACCCCTCCACTTT.

The chain joins TRBV19 to TRBJ1-1; maybe TRBD1 (6 bases). The germline V gene has CDR1 LNHDA and CDR2 SQIVND (reference sequence). The CDR3 extends over 13 amino acids. The V end was cut by 6 bases, the J end by 4 bases, with 12 bases between. The CDR3 here is CASSGQLGTEAFF. In nucleotides, the CDR3 is TGTGCCAGTAGCGGACAGTTAGGCACTGAAGCTTTCTTT.

This clone was observed a few times. The chain uses TRBV6-1 and TRBJ2-7, with D maybe TRBD2 (6 bases). V was pared by 6 bases and J by 3 bases, with 15 bases between. The germline gives CDR1 MNHNS, CDR2 SASEGT. The CDR3 spans 14 residues. Written as DNA, the CDR3 is TGTGCCAGCAGCCCTAGCGACAGTGGCTACGAGCAGTACTTC. As protein: CASSPSDSGYEQYF.

This chain connects TRBV5-5 to TRBJ2-5; D perhaps matches TRBD2 (7 bases). Trimming stripped 1 base from V and 4 bases from J, with 14 bases between. CDR3 length: 15 amino acids. Germline loops: CDR1 SGHKS, CDR2 YYEKEE (reference sequence). The CDR3 nucleotides are TGTGCCAGCAGCTTGTGGGGGGGGCCGAGAGAGACCCAGTACTTC. It specifies CASSLWGGPRETQYF.

This sequence joins TRBV7-2 and TRBJ2-3, with D maybe TRBD2 (6 bases). Trimming took 5 bases from V and 6 from J, leaving 18 bases between them. This CDR3 comprises 15 residues. Germline V gives CDR1 SGHTA, CDR2 FQGNSA. CDR3 nucleotide sequence: TGTGCCAGCAGCCCCCGGGGACTCGAAAGGGATACGCAGTATTTT. Translation: CASSPRGLERDTQYF.